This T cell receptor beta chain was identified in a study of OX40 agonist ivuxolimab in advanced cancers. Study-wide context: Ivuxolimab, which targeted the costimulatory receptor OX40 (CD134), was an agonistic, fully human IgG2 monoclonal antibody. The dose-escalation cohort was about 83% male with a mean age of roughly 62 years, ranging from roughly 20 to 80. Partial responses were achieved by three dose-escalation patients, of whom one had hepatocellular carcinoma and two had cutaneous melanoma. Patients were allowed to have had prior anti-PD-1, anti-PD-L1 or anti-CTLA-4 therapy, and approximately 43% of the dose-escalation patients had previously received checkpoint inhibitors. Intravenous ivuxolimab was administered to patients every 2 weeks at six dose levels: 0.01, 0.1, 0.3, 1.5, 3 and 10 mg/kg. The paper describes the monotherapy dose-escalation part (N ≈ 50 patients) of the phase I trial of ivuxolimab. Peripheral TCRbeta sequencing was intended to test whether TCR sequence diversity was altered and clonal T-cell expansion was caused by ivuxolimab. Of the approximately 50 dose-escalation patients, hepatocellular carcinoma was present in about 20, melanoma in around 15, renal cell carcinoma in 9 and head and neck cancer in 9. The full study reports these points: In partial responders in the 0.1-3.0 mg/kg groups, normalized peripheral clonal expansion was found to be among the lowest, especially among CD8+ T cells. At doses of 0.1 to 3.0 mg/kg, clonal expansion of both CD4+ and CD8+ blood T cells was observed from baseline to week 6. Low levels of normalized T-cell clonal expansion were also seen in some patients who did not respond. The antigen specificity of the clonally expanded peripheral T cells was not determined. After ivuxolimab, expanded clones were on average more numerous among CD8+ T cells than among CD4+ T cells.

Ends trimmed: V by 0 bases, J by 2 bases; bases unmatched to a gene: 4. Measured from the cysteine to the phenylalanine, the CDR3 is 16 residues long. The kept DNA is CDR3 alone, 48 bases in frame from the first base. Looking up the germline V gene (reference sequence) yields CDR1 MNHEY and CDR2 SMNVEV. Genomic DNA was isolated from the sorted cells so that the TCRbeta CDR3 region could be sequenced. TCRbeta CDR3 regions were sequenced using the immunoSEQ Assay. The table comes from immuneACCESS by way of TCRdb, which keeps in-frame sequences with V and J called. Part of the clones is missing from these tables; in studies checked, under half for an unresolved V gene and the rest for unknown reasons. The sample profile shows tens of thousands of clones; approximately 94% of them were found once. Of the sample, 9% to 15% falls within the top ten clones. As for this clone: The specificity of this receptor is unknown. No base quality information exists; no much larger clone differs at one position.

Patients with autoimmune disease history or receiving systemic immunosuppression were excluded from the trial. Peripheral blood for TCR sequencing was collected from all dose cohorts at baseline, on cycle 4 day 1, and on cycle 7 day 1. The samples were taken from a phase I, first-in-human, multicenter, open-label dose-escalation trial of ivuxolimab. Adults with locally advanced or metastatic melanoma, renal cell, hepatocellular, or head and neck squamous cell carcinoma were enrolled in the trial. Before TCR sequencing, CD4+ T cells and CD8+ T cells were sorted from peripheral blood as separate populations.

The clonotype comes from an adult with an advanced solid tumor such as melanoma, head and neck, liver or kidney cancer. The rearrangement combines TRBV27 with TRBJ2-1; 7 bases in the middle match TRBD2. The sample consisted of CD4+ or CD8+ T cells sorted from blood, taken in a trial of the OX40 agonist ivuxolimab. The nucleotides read TGTGCCAGCAGTTTATCTCCTAGCGGAGCCTACAATGAGCAGTTCTTC. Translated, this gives CASSLSPSGAYNEQFF.